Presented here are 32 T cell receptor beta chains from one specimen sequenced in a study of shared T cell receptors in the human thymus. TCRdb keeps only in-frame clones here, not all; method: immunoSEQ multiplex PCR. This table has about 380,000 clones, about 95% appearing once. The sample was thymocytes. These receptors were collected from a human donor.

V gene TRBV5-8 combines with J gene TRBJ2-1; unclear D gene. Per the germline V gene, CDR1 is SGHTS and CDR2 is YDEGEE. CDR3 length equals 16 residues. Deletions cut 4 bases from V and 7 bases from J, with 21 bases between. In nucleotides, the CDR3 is TGTGCCAGCAGCAGGCGCCGGGCCCTGTGGGCAAATGAGCAGTTCTTC. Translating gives CASSRRRALWANEQFF.

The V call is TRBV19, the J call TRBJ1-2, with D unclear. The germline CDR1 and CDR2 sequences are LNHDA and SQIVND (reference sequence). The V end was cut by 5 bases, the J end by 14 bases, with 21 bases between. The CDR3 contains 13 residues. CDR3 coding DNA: TGTGCCAGTAGTGTAGTTACCCATAAGGATATTACCTTC. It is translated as CASSVVTHKDITF.

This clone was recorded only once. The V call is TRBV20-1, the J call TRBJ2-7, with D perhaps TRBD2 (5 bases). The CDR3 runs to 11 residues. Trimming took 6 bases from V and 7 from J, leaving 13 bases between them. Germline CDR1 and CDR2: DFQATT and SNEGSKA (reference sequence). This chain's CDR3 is CSALEVGEQYF. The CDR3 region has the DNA TGCAGTGCCCTGGAGGTGGGGGAGCAGTACTTC.

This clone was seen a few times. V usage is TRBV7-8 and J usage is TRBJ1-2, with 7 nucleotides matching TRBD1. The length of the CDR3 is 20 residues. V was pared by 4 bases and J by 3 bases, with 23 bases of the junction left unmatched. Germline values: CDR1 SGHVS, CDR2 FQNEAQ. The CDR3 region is CASSSKRVGQVRRGDYGYTF. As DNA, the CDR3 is TGTGCCAGCAGCTCTAAGCGTGTCGGACAGGTCCGGCGGGGGGACTATGGCTACACCTTC.

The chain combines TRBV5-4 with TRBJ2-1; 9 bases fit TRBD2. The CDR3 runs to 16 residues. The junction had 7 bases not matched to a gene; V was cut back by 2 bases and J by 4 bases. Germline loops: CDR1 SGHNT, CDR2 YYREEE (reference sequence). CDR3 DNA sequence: TGTGCCAGCAGCTTATTAGCGGGAGAGGGGTACAATGAGCAGTTCTTC. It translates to CASSLLAGEGYNEQFF.

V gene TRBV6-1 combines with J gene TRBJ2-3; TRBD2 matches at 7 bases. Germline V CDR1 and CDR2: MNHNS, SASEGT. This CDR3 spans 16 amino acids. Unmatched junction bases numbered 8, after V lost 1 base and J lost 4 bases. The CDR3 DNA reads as TGTGCCAGCAGTGAAGGAGGGAGGGCCTTCCCAGATACGCAGTATTTT. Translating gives CASSEGGRAFPDTQYF.

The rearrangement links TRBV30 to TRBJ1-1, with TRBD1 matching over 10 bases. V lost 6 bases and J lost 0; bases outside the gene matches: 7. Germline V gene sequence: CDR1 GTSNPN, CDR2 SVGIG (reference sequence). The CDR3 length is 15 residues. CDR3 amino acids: CACGTGVEVNTEAFF. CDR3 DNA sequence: TGTGCCTGCGGGACAGGGGTTGAAGTGAACACTGAAGCTTTCTTT.

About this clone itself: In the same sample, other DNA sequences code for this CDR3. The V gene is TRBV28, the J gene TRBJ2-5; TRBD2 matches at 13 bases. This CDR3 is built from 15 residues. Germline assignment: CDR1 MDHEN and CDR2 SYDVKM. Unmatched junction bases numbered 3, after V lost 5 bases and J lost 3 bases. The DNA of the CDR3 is TGTGCCAGCAGTCCGGGGACTAGCGGGAAAGAGACCCAGTACTTC. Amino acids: CASSPGTSGKETQYF.

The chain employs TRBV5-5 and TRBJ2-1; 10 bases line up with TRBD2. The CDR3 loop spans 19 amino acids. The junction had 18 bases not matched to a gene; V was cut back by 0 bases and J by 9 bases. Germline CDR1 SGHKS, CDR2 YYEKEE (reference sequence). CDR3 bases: TGTGCCAGCAGCTTGGAGGTAGCGGGAGGACCAATCCTGAGACGTGAGCAGTTCTTC. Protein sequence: CASSLEVAGGPILRREQFF.

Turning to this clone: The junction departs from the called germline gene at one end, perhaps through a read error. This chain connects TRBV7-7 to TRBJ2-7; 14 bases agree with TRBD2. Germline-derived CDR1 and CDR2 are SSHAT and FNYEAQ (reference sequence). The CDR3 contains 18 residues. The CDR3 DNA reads TGTGCTAGCAGCTCACCGGGACTAGCGGGAGCCTCGGGGGACGAGCAGTACTTC. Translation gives CASSSPGLAGASGDEQYF.

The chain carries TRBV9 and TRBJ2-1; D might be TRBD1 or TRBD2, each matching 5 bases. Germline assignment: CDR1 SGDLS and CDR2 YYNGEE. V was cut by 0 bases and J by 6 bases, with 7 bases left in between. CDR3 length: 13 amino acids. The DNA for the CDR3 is TGTGCCAGCAGCGTAGGAGGGGTCAATGAGCAGTTCTTC. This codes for CASSVGGVNEQFF.

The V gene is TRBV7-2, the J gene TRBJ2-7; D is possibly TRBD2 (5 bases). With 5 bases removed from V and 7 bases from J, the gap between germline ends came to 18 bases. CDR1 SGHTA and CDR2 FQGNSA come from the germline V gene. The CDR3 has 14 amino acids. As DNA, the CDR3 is TGTGCCAGCAGCCCGAACCCACTAGAACGTGAGCAGTACTTC. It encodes CASSPNPLEREQYF.

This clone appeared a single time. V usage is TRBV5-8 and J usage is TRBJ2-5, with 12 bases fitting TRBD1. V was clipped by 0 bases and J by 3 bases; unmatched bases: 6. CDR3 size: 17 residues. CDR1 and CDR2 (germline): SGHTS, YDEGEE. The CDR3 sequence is CASSLAVGTGGEETQYF. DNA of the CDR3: TGTGCCAGCAGCTTGGCCGTGGGGACAGGGGGCGAAGAGACCCAGTACTTC.

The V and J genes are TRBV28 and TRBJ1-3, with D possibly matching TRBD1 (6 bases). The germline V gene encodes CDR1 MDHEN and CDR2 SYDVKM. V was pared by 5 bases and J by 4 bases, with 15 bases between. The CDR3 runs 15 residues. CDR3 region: CASSPPVTGGNTIYF. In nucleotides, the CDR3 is TGTGCCAGCAGTCCCCCGGTGACAGGAGGAAACACCATATATTTT.

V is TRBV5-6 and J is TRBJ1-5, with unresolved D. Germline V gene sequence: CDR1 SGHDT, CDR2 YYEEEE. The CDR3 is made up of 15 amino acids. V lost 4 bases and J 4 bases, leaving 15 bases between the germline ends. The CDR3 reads CASSQKELWNQPQHF. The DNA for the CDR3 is TGTGCCAGCAGCCAAAAGGAGCTTTGGAATCAGCCCCAGCATTTT.

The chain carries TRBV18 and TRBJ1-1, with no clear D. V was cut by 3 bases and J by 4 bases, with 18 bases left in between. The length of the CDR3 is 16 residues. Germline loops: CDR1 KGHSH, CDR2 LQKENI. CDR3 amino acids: CASSPHSIGSSTEAFF. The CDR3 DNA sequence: TGTGCCAGCTCACCCCACAGCATCGGGTCGAGCACTGAAGCTTTCTTT.

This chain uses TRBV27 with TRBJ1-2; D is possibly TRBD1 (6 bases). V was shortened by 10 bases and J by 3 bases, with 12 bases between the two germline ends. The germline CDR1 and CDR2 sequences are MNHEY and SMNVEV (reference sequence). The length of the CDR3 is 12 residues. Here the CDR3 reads CATLGTHYGYTF. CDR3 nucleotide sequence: TGTGCCACCTTGGGGACACACTATGGCTACACCTTC.

The CDR3 spells CATALAGYNEQFF. The CDR3 DNA sequence: TGTGCCACGGCACTAGCGGGTTACAATGAGCAGTTCTTC. The gene calls are TRBV5-4 and TRBJ2-1, with 9 bases aligning to TRBD2. Unmatched junction bases numbered 5, after V lost 9 bases and J lost 4 bases. Germline V gene sequence: CDR1 SGHNT, CDR2 YYREEE (reference sequence). The CDR3 is 13 residues long.

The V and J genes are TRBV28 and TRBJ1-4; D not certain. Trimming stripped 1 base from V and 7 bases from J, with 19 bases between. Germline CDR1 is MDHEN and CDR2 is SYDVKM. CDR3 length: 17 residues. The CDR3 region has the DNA TGTGCCAGCAGTTTATCCTCTGGAGGGCAGGCCGGTGAAAAACTGTTTTTT. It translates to CASSLSSGGQAGEKLFF. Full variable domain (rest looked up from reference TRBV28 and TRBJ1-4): DVKVTQSSRYLVKRTGEKVFLECVQDMDHENMFWYRQDPGLGLRLIYFSYDVKMKEKGDIPEGYSVSREKKERFSLILESASTNQTSMYLCASSLSSGGQAGEKLFFGSGTQLSVL.

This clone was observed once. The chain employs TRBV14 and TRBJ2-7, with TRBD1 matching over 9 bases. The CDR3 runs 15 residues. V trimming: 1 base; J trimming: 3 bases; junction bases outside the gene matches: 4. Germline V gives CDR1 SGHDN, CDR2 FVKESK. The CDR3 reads CASSQATGGLYEQYF. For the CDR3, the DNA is TGTGCCAGCAGCCAAGCTACAGGGGGCCTCTACGAGCAGTACTTC. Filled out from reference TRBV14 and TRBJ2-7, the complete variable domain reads EAGVTQFPSHSVIEKGQTVTLRCDPISGHDNLYWYRRVMGKEIKFLLHFVKESKQDESGMPNNRFLAERTGGTYSTLKVQPAELEDSGVYFCASSQATGGLYEQYFGPGTRLTVT.

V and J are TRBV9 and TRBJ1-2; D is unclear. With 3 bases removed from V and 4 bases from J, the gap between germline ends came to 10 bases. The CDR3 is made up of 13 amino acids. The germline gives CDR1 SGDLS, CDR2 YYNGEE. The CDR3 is CASSADPPYGYTF. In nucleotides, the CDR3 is TGTGCCAGCAGCGCCGACCCCCCCTATGGCTACACCTTC.

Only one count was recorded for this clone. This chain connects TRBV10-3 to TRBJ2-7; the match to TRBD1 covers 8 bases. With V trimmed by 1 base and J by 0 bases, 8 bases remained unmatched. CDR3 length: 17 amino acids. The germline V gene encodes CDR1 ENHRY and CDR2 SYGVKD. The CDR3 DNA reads TGTGCCATCAGTGAGTACCGCGGGCAGGGGGCCTCCTACGAGCAGTACTTC. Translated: CAISEYRGQGASYEQYF.

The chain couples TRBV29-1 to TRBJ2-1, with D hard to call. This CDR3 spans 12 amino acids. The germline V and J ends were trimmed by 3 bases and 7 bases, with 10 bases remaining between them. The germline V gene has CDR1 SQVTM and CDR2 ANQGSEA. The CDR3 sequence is CSVEVGRNEQFF. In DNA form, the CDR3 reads TGCAGCGTTGAGGTCGGGCGAAATGAGCAGTTCTTC.

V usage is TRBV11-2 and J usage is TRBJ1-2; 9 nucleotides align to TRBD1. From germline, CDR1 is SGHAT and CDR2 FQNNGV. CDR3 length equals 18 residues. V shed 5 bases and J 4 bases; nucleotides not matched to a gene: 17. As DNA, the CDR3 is TGTGCCAGCAGCAAATTACCGGGACAGGGAAAGGCTTTCTATGGCTACACCTTC. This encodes CASSKLPGQGKAFYGYTF.

In DNA, the CDR3 is TGTGCCAGCAGTTACGTTCACTCGAACACTGAAGCTTTCTTT. The encoded protein is CASSYVHSNTEAFF. V gene TRBV6-5 combines with J gene TRBJ1-1; D unresolved. V gave up 2 bases and J gave up 1 base, with 8 bases separating them. Per the germline V gene, CDR1 is MNHEY and CDR2 is SVGAGI. This CDR3 region has 14 residues.

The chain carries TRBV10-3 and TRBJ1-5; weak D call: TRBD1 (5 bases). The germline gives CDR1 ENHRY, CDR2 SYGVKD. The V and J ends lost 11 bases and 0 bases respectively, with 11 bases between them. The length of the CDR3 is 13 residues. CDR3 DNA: TGTGCCGCTTGGGGGGATAGCAATCAGCCCCAGCATTTT. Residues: CAAWGDSNQPQHF.

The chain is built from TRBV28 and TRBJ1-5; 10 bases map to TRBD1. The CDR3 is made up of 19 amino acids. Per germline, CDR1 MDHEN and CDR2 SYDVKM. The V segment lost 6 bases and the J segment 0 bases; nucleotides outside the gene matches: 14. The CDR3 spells CASSPPGQGKINSNQPQHF. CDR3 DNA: TGTGCCAGCAGCCCACCGGGACAGGGGAAAATTAATAGCAATCAGCCCCAGCATTTT.

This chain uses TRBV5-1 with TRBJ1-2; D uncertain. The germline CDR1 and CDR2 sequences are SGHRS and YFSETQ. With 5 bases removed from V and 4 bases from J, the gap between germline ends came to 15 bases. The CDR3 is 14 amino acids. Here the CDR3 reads CASSFGCSAYGYTF. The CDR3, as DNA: TGCGCCAGCAGTTTCGGATGTTCGGCCTATGGCTACACCTTC.

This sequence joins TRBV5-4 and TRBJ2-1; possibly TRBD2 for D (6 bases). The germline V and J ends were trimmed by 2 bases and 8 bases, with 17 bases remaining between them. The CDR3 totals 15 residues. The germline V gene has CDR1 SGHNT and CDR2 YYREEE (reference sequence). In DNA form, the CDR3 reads TGTGCCAGCAGCTTCGATGGACGGGGGATTGATGAGCAGTTCTTC. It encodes CASSFDGRGIDEQFF.

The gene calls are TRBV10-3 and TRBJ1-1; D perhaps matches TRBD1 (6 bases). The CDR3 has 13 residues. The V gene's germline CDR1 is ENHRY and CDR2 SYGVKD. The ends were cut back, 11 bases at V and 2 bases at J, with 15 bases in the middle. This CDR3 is CAFTQGSNTEAFF. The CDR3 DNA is TGTGCCTTCACGCAGGGGTCTAACACTGAAGCTTTCTTT.

In nucleotides, the CDR3 is TGTGCCAGCGGGACAGACTATGGCTACACCTTC. As protein: CASGTDYGYTF. The J gene is TRBJ1-2, the V gene TRBV6-1, with TRBD1 matching over 7 bases. CDR1 is MNHNS, CDR2 SASEGT, per germline. This CDR3 is 11 amino acids long. The V and J ends lost 8 bases and 3 bases, in that order; junction bases with no gene match: 0.

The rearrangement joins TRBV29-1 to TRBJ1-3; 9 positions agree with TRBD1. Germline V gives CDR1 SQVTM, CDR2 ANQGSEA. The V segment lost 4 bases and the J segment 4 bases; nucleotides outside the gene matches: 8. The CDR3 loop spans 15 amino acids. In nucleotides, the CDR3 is TGCAGCGTTGTTCGGACAGGGGATAACGGAAACACCATATATTTT. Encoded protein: CSVVRTGDNGNTIYF.